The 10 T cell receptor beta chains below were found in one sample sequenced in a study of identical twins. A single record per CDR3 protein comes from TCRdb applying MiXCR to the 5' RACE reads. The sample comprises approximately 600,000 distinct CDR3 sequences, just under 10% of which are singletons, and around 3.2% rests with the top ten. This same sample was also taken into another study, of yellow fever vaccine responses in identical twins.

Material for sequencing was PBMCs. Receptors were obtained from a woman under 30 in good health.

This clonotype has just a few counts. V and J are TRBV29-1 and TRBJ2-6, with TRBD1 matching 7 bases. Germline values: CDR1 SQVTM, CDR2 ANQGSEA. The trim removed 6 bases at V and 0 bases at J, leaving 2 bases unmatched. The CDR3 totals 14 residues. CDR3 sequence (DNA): TGCAGCGTCCGGGACAGCTCTGGGGCCAACGTCCTGACTTTC. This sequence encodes CSVRDSSGANVLTF.

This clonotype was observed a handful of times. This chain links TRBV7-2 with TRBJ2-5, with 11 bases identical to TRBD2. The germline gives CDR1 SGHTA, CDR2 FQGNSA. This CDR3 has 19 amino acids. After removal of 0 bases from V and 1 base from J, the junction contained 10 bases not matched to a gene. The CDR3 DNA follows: TGTGCCAGCAGCTTAGCCCCTGGTTATAGCGGGAGGGTCCAAGAGACCCAGTACTTC. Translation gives CASSLAPGYSGRVQETQYF.

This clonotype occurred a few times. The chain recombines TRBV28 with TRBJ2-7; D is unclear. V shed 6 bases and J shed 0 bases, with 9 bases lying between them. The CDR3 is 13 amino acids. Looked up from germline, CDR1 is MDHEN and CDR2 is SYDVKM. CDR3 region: CASRDVSSYEQYF. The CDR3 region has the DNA TGTGCCAGCAGGGACGTAAGCTCCTACGAGCAGTACTTC. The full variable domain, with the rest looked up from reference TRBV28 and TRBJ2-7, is DVKVTQSSRYLVKRTGEKVFLECVQDMDHENMFWYRQDPGLGLRLIYFSYDVKMKEKGDIPEGYSVSREKKERFSLILESASTNQTSMYLCASRDVSSYEQYFGPGTRLTVT.

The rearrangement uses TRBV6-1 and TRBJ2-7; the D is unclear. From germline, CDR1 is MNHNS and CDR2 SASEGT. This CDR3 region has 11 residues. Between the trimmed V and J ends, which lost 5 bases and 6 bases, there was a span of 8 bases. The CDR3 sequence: CASSHTSEQYF. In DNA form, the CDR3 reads TGTGCCAGCAGTCACACGTCCGAGCAGTACTTC.

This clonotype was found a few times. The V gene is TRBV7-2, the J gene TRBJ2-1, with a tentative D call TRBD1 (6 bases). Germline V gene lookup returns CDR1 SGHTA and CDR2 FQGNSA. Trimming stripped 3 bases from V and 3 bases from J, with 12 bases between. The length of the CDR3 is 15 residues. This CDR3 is CASSFMGAVYNEQFF. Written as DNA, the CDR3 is TGTGCCAGCAGCTTTATGGGGGCAGTCTACAATGAGCAGTTCTTC.

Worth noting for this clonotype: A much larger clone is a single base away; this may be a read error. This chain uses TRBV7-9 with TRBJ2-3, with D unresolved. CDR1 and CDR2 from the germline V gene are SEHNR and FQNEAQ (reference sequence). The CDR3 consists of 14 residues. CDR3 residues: CASNLAGWGDTQYF. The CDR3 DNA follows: TGTGCCAGCAACTTAGCTGGCTGGGGAGATACGCAGTATTTT.

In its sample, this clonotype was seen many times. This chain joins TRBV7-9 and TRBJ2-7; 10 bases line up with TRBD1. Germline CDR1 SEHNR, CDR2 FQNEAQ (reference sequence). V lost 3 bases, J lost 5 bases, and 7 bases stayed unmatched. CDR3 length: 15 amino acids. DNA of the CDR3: TGTGCCAGCAGCTTGGGACAGGGGATTAAGGACGAGCAGTACTTC. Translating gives CASSLGQGIKDEQYF.

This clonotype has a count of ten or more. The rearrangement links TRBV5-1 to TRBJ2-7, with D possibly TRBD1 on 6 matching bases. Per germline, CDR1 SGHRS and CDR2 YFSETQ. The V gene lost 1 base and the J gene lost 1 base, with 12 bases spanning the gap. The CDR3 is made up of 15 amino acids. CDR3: CASSLSGQVSYEQYF. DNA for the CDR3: TGCGCCAGCAGCTTGTCGGGACAAGTTTCCTACGAGCAGTACTTC.

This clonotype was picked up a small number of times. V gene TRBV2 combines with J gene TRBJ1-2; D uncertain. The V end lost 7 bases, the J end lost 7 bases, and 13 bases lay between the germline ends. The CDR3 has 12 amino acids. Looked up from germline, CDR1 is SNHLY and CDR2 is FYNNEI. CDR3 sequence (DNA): TGTGCCAGCAATACAAACGTCGTTGGCTACACCTTC. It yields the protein CASNTNVVGYTF.

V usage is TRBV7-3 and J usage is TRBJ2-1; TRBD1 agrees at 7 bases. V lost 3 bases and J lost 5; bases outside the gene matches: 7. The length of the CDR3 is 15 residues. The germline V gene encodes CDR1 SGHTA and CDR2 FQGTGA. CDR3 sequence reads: CASSFEGTVDNEQFF. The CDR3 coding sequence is TGTGCCAGCAGCTTCGAAGGGACAGTAGACAATGAGCAGTTCTTC. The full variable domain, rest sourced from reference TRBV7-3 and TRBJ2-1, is GAGVSQTPSNKVTEKGKYVELRCDPISGHTALYWYRQSLGQGPEFLIYFQGTGAADDSGLPNDRFFAVRPEGSVSTLKIQRTERGDSAVYLCASSFEGTVDNEQFFGPGTRLTVL.